This TCR beta chain was found in a study of T-cell memory formation after mild COVID-19. Trimming removed 3 bases from V and 4 bases from J, with 8 bases in between. Germline V lookup: CDR1 SGHRS, CDR2 YFSETQ. This CDR3 has 13 amino acids. In its sample, this clonotype was seen many times. TCRdb fed the 5' RACE reads into MiXCR, producing one record per CDR3 protein. This sample carries roughly 29,000 distinct CDR3 sequences, approximately 7.4% of them seen once, and the ten largest clones take roughly 14%. The chain couples TRBV5-1 to TRBJ1-5; no definite D call. Sequenced material: PBMCs or a T cell subset sorted from them (not recorded which). This TCR was sampled from an adult woman who had mild COVID-19 (a few samples of this study predate the infection). Cell type and time point are not known. CDR3 amino acids: CASSSNGNQPQHF. Here the CDR3 DNA reads TGCGCCAGCAGCTCGAATGGAAATCAGCCCCAGCATTTT. Drawing the rest from reference TRBV5-1 and TRBJ1-5, the complete variable domain is KAGVTQTPRYLIKTRGQQVTLSCSPISGHRSVSWYQQTPGQGLQFLFEYFSETQRNKGNFPGRFSGRQFSNSRSEMNVSTLELGDSALYLCASSSNGNQPQHFGDGTRLSIL.